The 7 T cell receptor beta chains below all came from one sample that was sequenced in a study of blood T cell repertoires in COVID-19. The repertoire was sequenced with immunoSEQ multiplex PCR; TCRdb's copy has only in-frame clones and lacks some. The table shows about 180,000 clones, with 70% to 85% occurring only once. Material: peripheral blood. Receptors originate from an elderly woman with acute or convalescent COVID-19.

This clone turned up a few times. This chain links TRBV14 with TRBJ1-2; 7 bases are a match to TRBD1. CDR1 is SGHDN, CDR2 FVKESK, per germline. With V trimmed by 2 bases and J by 7 bases, 13 bases remained unmatched. The CDR3 is 16 amino acids. The chain's CDR3 is CASSQHLGQSGGGYTF. DNA of the CDR3: TGTGCCAGCAGCCAACATTTGGGACAGAGTGGTGGTGGCTACACCTTC.

The rearrangement joins TRBV7-8 to TRBJ1-1; weak D call: TRBD1 (6 bases). Trimming took off 6 bases at V and 0 bases at J, with 14 bases between the two ends. Germline V gene data show CDR1 as SGHVS and CDR2 as FQNEAQ. The CDR3 sequence is 15 residues long. This chain's CDR3 is CASRVTGPMNTEAFF. In nucleotides, the CDR3 is TGTGCCAGCAGAGTGACAGGTCCGATGAACACTGAAGCTTTCTTT.

The chain is built from TRBV18 and TRBJ1-4; a weak D match, TRBD1 (5 bases). The CDR3 extends over 15 amino acids. Germline V gives CDR1 KGHSH, CDR2 LQKENI. V was trimmed by 3 bases and J by 8 bases, leaving 16 bases between them. CDR3 residues: CASSPEQAVDEKLFF. In DNA, the CDR3 is TGTGCCAGCTCACCTGAACAGGCTGTCGACGAAAAACTGTTTTTT. Filled out from reference TRBV18 and TRBJ1-4, the complete variable domain reads NAGVMQNPRHLVRRRGQEARLRCSPMKGHSHVYWYRQLPEEGLKFMVYLQKENIIDESGMPKERFSAEFPKEGPSILRIQQVVRGDSAAYFCASSPEQAVDEKLFFGSGTQLSVL.

V and J are TRBV29-1 and TRBJ2-3, with D possibly being TRBD2 (7 bases). CDR1 and CDR2 (germline): SQVTM, ANQGSEA. The CDR3 consists of 14 residues. V lost 1 base and J lost 5, with 13 bases in between. This chain's CDR3 is CSVEAGGGGDTQYF. The CDR3 DNA follows: TGCAGCGTTGAAGCGGGGGGCGGAGGAGATACGCAGTATTTT.

This chain connects TRBV5-6 to TRBJ1-4; 9 bases align to TRBD1. The CDR3 spans 16 residues. Trimming removed 4 bases from V and 6 bases from J; junction bases left unmatched: 10. Germline V gives CDR1 SGHDT, CDR2 YYEEEE. The CDR3 region has the DNA TGTGCCAGCAGCACTAGGGACAGGGAGAGCGATGAAAAACTGTTTTTT. Its translation is CASSTRDRESDEKLFF.

In this sample, this clone turned up many times. This sequence joins TRBV6-6 and TRBJ1-5; 7 bases fit TRBD1. Germline V gene lookup returns CDR1 MNHNY and CDR2 SVGAGI (reference sequence). V was clipped by 5 bases and J by 4 bases; unmatched bases: 5. The CDR3 is made up of 14 amino acids. The CDR3 spells CASSPDRANQPQHF. The DNA of the CDR3 is TGTGCCAGCAGTCCTGACAGGGCGAATCAGCCCCAGCATTTT.

V usage is TRBV21-1 and J usage is TRBJ1-6; the table assigns TRBD1, which was not confirmed against the DNA. TRBV21-1 is deemed a pseudogene. The CDR3 sequence is 13 residues long. CDR3 in DNA: TGTGCCAGCGTAAGGTCAGGGAATTCACCCCTCCACTTT. This codes for CASVRSGNSPLHF.